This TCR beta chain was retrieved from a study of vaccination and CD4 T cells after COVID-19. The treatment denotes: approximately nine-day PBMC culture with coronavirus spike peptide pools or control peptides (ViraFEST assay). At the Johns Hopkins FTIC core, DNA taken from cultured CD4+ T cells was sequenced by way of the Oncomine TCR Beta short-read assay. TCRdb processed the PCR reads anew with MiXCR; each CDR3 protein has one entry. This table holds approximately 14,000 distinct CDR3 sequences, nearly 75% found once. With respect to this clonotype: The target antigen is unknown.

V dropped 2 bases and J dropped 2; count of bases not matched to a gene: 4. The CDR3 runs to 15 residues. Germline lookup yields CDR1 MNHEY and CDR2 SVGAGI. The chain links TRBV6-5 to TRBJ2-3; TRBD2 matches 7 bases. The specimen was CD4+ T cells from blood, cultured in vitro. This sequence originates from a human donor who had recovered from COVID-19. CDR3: CASSYVGGPTDTQYF. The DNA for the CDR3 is TGTGCCAGCAGTTACGTGGGAGGGCCCACAGATACGCAGTATTTT.